The clone carrying this T cell receptor beta chain turned up a few times. Its specificity is not known. This record comes from a study of T-cell memory formation after mild COVID-19. Study as a whole: Largely donor-specific TCR clusters were found.

The CDR3 runs to 15 residues. The V gene's germline CDR1 is SEHNR and CDR2 FQNEAQ (reference sequence). With V trimmed by 5 bases and J by 5 bases, 10 bases remained unmatched. TCRdb reanalysed the 5' RACE reads using MiXCR and keeps one entry per CDR3 protein. This table holds some 290,000 distinct CDR3 sequences, roughly 17% found once. Findings and limits, study-wide: Confirmation of SARS-CoV-2 specificity was lacking for second-wave clones peaking day 37.

What was sequenced was PBMCs or a T cell subset sorted from them (not recorded which). The chain is built from TRBV7-9 and TRBJ2-7; 9 positions match TRBD1. The sequence derives from a young man who had mild COVID-19 (a few samples of this study predate the infection). Cell type and time point are not known. The CDR3 region has the DNA TGTGCCAGCAGCCATGGCCGGGACAGGGTCAACGAGCAGTACTTC. Amino acids: CASSHGRDRVNEQYF.